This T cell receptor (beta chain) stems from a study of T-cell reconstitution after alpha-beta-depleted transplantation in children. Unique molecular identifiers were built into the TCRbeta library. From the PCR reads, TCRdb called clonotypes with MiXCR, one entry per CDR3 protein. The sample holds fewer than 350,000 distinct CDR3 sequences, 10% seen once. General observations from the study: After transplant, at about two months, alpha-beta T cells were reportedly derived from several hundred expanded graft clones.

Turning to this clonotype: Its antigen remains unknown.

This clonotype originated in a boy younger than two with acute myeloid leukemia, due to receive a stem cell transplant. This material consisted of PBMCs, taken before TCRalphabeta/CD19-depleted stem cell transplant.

In DNA form, the CDR3 reads TGTGCCATCAGTGGCCCCTACAGGGAGCTAGGCTATGGCTACACCTTC. Amino acid sequence: CAISGPYRELGYGYTF. This chain joins TRBV10-3 and TRBJ1-2; D may be TRBD1 (6 bases). This CDR3 is 16 amino acids long. The germline CDR1 and CDR2 sequences are ENHRY and SYGVKD. With 4 bases removed from V and 4 bases from J, the gap between germline ends came to 19 bases.